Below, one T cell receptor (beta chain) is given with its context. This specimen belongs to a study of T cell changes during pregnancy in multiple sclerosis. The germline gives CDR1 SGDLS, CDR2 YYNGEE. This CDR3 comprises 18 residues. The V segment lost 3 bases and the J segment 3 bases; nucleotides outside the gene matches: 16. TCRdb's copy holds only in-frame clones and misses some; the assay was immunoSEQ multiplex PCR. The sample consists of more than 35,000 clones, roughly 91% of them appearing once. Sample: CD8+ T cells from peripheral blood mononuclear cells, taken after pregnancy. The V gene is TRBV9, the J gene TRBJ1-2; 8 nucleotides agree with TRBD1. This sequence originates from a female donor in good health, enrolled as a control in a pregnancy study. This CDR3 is CASSAQMDRDGFYYGYTF. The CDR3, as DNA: TGTGCCAGCAGCGCCCAAATGGACAGGGACGGCTTTTACTATGGCTACACCTTC.